Listed here is a single T cell receptor (beta chain). In the original analysis: Quantification of nucleated cells was approximated via reference gene primer amplification. Clones were read by immunoSEQ multiplex PCR, and TCRdb kept only the in-frame ones, dropping some. That table is the source of V, J and clone size, and D and trimming were worked out from the DNA. Of some 230,000 clones detected, 85% appear once; the ten largest clones hold 2.9%. The data were obtained in a study of blood T cell repertoires in COVID-19. Study background: Acute and convalescent COVID-19 samples came from the United States, Italy and Spain. Nucleic acid was either cDNA or gDNA, and it came from T cells, B-cell-depleted T cells, or PBMCs.

The V segment lost 8 bases and the J segment 2 bases; nucleotides outside the gene matches: 7. The germline gives CDR1 SGHRS, CDR2 YFSETQ. The CDR3 is made up of 13 amino acids. The chain joins TRBV5-1 to TRBJ2-7; 7 nucleotides align to TRBD1. The sequenced sample consisted of peripheral blood. The clonotype comes from a man over 45 who had recovered from COVID-19. CDR3 sequence: CASGQGVAYEQYF. The CDR3 nucleotides read TGCGCCAGTGGTCAGGGGGTGGCCTACGAGCAGTACTTC.